Listed below are T cell receptor beta chains from one sample, sequenced in a study of neurological immune-mediated disorders. TCRdb reprocessed the 5' RACE reads via MiXCR and lists one record per CDR3 protein. Among roughly 30,000 distinct CDR3 sequences, roughly 6.7% were seen once, and the ten largest hold about 9%. Material for sequencing was PBMCs. All receptors come from a woman aged 50 to 60 in good health. The CDR3 runs from the conserved cysteine through the conserved F or W. Each record gives: V gene, clone size, CDR3 protein. Clone size is given as how often the clone was seen (once, few, many) or a class if it is expanded.

TRBV6-5 | many | CASSSPGTGSRYF
TRBV29-1 | many | CSVPGLRLYEQYF
TRBV5-1 | many | CASRTSGSNEQYF
TRBV27 | many | CASRGGSYEQYF
TRBV4-1 | medium-sized | CATETAGGTEAFF
TRBV10-3 | many | CAISESLATDTQYF
TRBV5-1 | many | CASSLSVAGGNTGELFF
TRBV6-1 | many | CASSDQGRLHSPLHF
TRBV29-1 | many | CSVRHRGYEQYF
TRBV12-3/TRBV12-4 | many | CASRFLRRTDTQYF